What follows is one T cell receptor (beta chain) and its context. Its cognate antigen is unknown. In the PCR, 60 Vbeta and 13 Jbeta primers were used. Measured with immunoSEQ multiplex PCR; TCRdb has only the in-frame clones, and not every one. The repertoire has approximately 100,000 clones, 84% of them found once; the top ten carry 1.2%. The record originates from a study of cytomegalovirus exposure and HLA in healthy donors. Study-wide points: The dataset shows that most TCR sequences were rare, while some public TCRs occurred in many donors. In a later analysis, a missense DCLRE1C variant was linked to TCR beta V- and J-gene trimming.

This CDR3 has 15 residues. V shed 2 bases and J shed 5 bases, with 13 bases lying between them. Germline assignment: CDR1 MNHEY and CDR2 SMNVEV (reference sequence). Sequencing was done on a sample of PBMCs. This receptor was taken from a woman younger than 35 in good health and CMV-seronegative. The rearrangement uses TRBV27 and TRBJ2-1; no clear D. The CDR3 DNA sequence: TGTGCCAGCAGTTTAGACTTCAAAGCCCACAATGAGCAGTTCTTC. This translates into CASSLDFKAHNEQFF.